This T cell receptor beta chain originates from a study of blood T cell repertoires in COVID-19. Study overall: Sources were T cells, B-cell-depleted T cells, or PBMCs; the material itself was cDNA or gDNA.

V dropped 4 bases and J dropped 3 bases, with 17 bases sitting between them. Germline V gene sequence: CDR1 SGHRS, CDR2 YFSETQ. The CDR3 extends over 17 amino acids. Clones were read by immunoSEQ multiplex PCR, and TCRdb kept only the in-frame ones, dropping some. In the table there are about 470,000 clones, about 85% of which are singletons. Individuals aged about 18 to 89 years were recruited from about two dozen US areas. Before being deemed recovered, Cohort 3 donors had two negative PCRs, clearance, or symptom resolution. Sequencing input: PBMCs or T cells enriched from blood (not recorded which). This receptor was taken from a woman aged 18-29 years who had recovered from COVID-19. The chain couples TRBV5-1 to TRBJ1-6, with D possibly being TRBD1 (6 bases). CDR3 amino acids: CASSPSIGQLYNSPLHF. CDR3 nucleotide sequence: TGCGCCAGCAGCCCCTCCATCGGACAGCTCTATAATTCACCCCTCCACTTT.